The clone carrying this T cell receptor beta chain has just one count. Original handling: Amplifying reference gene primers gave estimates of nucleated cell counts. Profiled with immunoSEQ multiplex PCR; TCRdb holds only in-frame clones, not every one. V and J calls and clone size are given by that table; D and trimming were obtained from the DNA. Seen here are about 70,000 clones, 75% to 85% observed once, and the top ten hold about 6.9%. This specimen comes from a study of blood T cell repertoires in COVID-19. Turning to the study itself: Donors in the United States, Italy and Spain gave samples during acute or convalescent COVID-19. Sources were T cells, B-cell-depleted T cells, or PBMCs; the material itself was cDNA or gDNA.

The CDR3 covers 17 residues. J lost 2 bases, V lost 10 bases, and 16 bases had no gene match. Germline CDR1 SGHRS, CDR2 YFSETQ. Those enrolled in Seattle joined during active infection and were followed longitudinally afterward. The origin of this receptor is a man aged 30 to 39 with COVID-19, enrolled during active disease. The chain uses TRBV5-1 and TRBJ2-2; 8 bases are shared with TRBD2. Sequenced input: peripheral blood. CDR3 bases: TGCGCCCGCATCGGCCGGGGGGGCGCCGGAAACACCGGGGAGCTGTTTTTT. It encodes CARIGRGGAGNTGELFF.